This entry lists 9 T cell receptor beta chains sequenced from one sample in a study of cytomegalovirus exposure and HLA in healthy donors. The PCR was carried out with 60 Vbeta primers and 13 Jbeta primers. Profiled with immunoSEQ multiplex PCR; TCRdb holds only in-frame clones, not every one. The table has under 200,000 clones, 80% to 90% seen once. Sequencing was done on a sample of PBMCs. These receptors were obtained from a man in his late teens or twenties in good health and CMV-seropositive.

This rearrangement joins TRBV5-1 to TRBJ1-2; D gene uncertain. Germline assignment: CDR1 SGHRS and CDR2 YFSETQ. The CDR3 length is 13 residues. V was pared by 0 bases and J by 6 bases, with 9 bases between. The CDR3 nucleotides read TGCGCCAGCAGCTTGGCCGTGGTAGATGGCTACACCTTC. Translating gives CASSLAVVDGYTF.

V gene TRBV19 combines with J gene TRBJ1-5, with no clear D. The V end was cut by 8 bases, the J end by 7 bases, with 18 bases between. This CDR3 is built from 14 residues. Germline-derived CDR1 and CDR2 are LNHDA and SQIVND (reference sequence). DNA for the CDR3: TGTGCCAGTCGCTTACCCTGGGTGGGCCAGCCCCAGCATTTT. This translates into CASRLPWVGQPQHF. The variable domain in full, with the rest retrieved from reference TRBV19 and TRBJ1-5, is DGGITQSPKYLFRKEGQNVTLSCEQNLNHDAMYWYRQDPGQGLRLIYYSQIVNDFQKGDIAEGYSVSREKKESFPLTVTSAQKNPTAFYLCASRLPWVGQPQHFGDGTRLSIL.

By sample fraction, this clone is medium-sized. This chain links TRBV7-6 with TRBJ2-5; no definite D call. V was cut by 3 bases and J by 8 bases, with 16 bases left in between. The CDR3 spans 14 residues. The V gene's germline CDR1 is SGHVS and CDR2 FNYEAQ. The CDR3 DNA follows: TGTGCCAGCAGCTTCCGGCCGTACCAGGATACCCAGTACTTC. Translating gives CASSFRPYQDTQYF.

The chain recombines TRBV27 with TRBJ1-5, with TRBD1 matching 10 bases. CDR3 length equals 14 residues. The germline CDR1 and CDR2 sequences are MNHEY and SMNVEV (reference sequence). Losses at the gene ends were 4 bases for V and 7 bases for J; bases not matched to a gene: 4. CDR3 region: CASSSWDRGQPQHF. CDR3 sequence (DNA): TGTGCCAGCAGTTCCTGGGACAGGGGCCAGCCCCAGCATTTT.

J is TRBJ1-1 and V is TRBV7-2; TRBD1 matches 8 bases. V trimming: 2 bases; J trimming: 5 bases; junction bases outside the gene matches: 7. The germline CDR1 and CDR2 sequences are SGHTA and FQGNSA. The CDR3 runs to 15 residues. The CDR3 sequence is CASSLQGADGTEAFF. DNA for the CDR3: TGTGCCAGCAGCTTACAGGGGGCTGATGGGACTGAAGCTTTCTTT.

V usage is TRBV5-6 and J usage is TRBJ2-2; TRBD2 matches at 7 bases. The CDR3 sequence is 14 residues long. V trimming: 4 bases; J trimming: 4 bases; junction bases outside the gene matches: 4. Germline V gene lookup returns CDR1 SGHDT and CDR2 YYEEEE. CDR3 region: CASSAGGGTGELFF. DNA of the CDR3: TGTGCCAGCAGCGCCGGCGGGGGCACCGGGGAGCTGTTTTTT.

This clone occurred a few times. The CDR3 here is CASSQRDSGANVLTF. The CDR3 nucleotides are TGTGCCAGCAGCCAACGGGACTCTGGGGCCAACGTCCTGACTTTC. The chain has TRBV4-2 and TRBJ2-6; maybe TRBD2 (5 bases). The CDR3 runs to 15 residues. The V gene lost 2 bases and the J gene lost 0 bases, with 5 bases spanning the gap. Germline V gene lookup returns CDR1 LGHNA and CDR2 YNFKEQ.

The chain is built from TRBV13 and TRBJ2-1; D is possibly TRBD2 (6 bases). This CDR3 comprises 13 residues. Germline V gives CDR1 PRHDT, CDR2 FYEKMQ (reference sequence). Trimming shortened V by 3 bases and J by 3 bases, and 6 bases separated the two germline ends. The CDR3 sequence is CASSLGLYNEQFF. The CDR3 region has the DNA TGTGCCAGCAGCTTGGGACTCTACAATGAGCAGTTCTTC. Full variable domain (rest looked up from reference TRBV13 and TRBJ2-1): AAGVIQSPRHLIKEKRETATLKCYPIPRHDTVYWYQQGPGQDPQFLISFYEKMQSDKGSIPDRFSAQQFSDYHSELNMSSLELGDSALYFCASSLGLYNEQFFGPGTRLTVL.

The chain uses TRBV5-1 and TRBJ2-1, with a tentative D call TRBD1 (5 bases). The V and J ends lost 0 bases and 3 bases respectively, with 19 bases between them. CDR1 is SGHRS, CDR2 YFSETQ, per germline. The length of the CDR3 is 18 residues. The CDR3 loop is CASSLGVGAARSYNEQFF. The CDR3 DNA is TGCGCCAGCAGCTTGGGGGTAGGGGCCGCTAGAAGCTACAATGAGCAGTTCTTC.